These 25 T cell receptor beta chains were sequenced from one sample in a study of blood T cell repertoires in COVID-19. Method: immunoSEQ multiplex PCR; TCRdb's copy keeps in-frame clones and lacks some. The sample includes 250,000 to 350,000 clones, approximately 90% seen only once; the top ten take roughly an eighth. The material sequenced was peripheral blood. The receptors stem from a woman aged 60 to 75 with acute or convalescent COVID-19.

J is TRBJ1-6 and V is TRBV18, with D possibly TRBD1 on 5 matching bases. CDR1 and CDR2 (germline): KGHSH, LQKENI. The CDR3 is 16 residues long. Between the trimmed V and J ends, which lost 5 bases and 7 bases, there was a span of 18 bases. Here the CDR3 DNA reads TGTGCCAGCTCAAGGACCGGGCAGGGTGGCAATTCACCCCTCCACTTT. Its protein is CASSRTGQGGNSPLHF.

The CDR3 DNA reads as TGTGCCAGCAGTTACTCCCGGGACACCGGAAACACCATATATTTT. It specifies CASSYSRDTGNTIYF. This chain uses TRBV6-5 with TRBJ1-3; possibly TRBD1 for D (6 bases). V was clipped by 0 bases and J by 4 bases, with 10 bases between them. Germline CDR1 MNHEY, CDR2 SVGAGI. This CDR3 is built from 15 residues.

The sample holds a few counts of this clone. This rearrangement joins TRBV28 to TRBJ1-2, with TRBD1 identical over 10 bases. Per germline, CDR1 MDHEN and CDR2 SYDVKM. The trim removed 4 bases at V and 5 bases at J, leaving 4 bases unmatched. This CDR3 spans 14 amino acids. CDR3 protein: CASSSTGGGYGYTF. Written as DNA, the CDR3 is TGTGCCAGCAGTTCGACAGGGGGCGGGTATGGCTACACCTTC.

V usage is TRBV7-2 and J usage is TRBJ1-1; D unclear. Germline V gene lookup returns CDR1 SGHTA and CDR2 FQGNSA. Deletions cut 5 bases from V and 6 bases from J, with 10 bases between. This CDR3 is 12 amino acids long. For the CDR3, the DNA is TGTGCCAGCAGCCCGACGGGATCTGAAGCTTTCTTT. Residues: CASSPTGSEAFF.

V and J are TRBV19 and TRBJ2-5; perhaps TRBD2 as D (5 bases). Germline assignment: CDR1 LNHDA and CDR2 SQIVND (reference sequence). V lost 5 bases and J 4 bases, leaving 8 bases between the germline ends. CDR3 length: 12 amino acids. The CDR3 loop reads CASSEGAETQYF. CDR3 nucleotide sequence: TGTGCCAGTAGTGAGGGCGCAGAGACCCAGTACTTC.

The V gene is TRBV28, the J gene TRBJ1-4; TRBD1 matches at 8 bases. The CDR3 is made up of 15 amino acids. Germline-derived CDR1 and CDR2 are MDHEN and SYDVKM. V lost 7 bases and J lost 4; bases outside the gene matches: 8. The CDR3 DNA reads as TGTGCCAGCACGGCAGGGGGCGCATTTAATGAAAAACTGTTTTTT. This sequence encodes CASTAGGAFNEKLFF.

This clone was picked up one time. The CDR3 loop is CASSLDRYRVGQETQYF. The CDR3 DNA sequence: TGTGCCAGCAGCTTAGATCGGTACAGGGTTGGGCAAGAGACCCAGTACTTC. The chain carries TRBV11-2 and TRBJ2-5; D possibly corresponds to TRBD1 (6 bases). Trimming shortened V by 0 bases and J by 2 bases, and 16 bases separated the two germline ends. CDR1 is SGHAT and CDR2 is FQNNGV in the germline V gene. The CDR3 is made up of 17 amino acids. The whole variable domain, remainder taken from reference TRBV11-2 and TRBJ2-5, is EAGVAQSPRYKIIEKRQSVAFWCNPISGHATLYWYQQILGQGPKLLIQFQNNGVVDDSQLPKDRFSAERLKGVDSTLKIQPAKLEDSAVYLCASSLDRYRVGQETQYFGPGTRLLVL.

This sequence joins TRBV27 and TRBJ1-2; 9 positions match TRBD1. Germline loops: CDR1 MNHEY, CDR2 SMNVEV (reference sequence). The CDR3 sequence is 15 residues long. V dropped 5 bases and J dropped 1; count of bases not matched to a gene: 5. The DNA for the CDR3 is TGTGCCAGCAGTCCCGGACAGGGGTATAACTATGGCTACACCTTC. Translation: CASSPGQGYNYGYTF.

The rearrangement joins TRBV3-1 (or the pseudogene TRBV3-2) to TRBJ2-7, with 9 bases that match TRBD2. Trimming removed 4 bases from V and 0 bases from J; junction bases left unmatched: 7. The CDR3 is 16 amino acids. From germline, CDR1 is LGHDT and CDR2 YNNKEL (reference sequence). The CDR3 DNA is TGTGCCAGCAGCCTCCGTAGCGGGGGAAGCTCCTACGAGCAGTACTTC. Encoded protein: CASSLRSGGSSYEQYF.

The gene calls are TRBV19 and TRBJ1-1; 9 bases are shared with TRBD1. V lost 7 bases and J lost 6; bases outside the gene matches: 18. Per germline, CDR1 LNHDA and CDR2 SQIVND (reference sequence). The CDR3 is 17 residues long. CDR3 sequence (DNA): TGTGCCAGTACCAACGTACCGGGACAGGGCCCCGTGGCTGAAGCTTTCTTT. Its protein product is CASTNVPGQGPVAEAFF.

The chain employs TRBV7-2 and TRBJ2-2, with D tentatively TRBD1 (7 bases). V lost 5 bases and J lost 6, with 13 bases in between. Germline-derived CDR1 and CDR2 are SGHTA and FQGNSA. This CDR3 has 14 residues. CDR3 DNA sequence: TGTGCCAGCAGCCCTTCAGGGGGGTCCGGGGAGCTGTTTTTT. It specifies CASSPSGGSGELFF.

This sequence joins TRBV6-5 and TRBJ2-7; possible D gene TRBD2, 5 bases. With 6 bases removed from V and 1 base from J, the gap between germline ends came to 16 bases. The germline V gene encodes CDR1 MNHEY and CDR2 SVGAGI. The CDR3 is made up of 15 amino acids. CDR3 sequence (DNA): TGTGCCAGCAGCCCCCGCCCGACGGGATCCTACGAGCAGTACTTC. Translation gives CASSPRPTGSYEQYF.

This clone was picked up a small number of times. This chain joins TRBV27 and TRBJ1-6, with 8 positions matching TRBD1. CDR3 length: 12 residues. Germline loops: CDR1 MNHEY, CDR2 SMNVEV (reference sequence). Trimming at V came to 6 bases and at J to 10 bases, leaving 2 bases not matched to a gene. CDR3 DNA sequence: TGTGCCAGCAGGACAGGGGAATCACCCCTCCACTTT. This sequence encodes CASRTGESPLHF.

This rearrangement joins TRBV6-5 to TRBJ1-4; TRBD1 aligns across 11 bases. V lost 4 bases and J lost 8; bases outside the gene matches: 6. Germline V gives CDR1 MNHEY, CDR2 SVGAGI. CDR3 size: 15 residues. CDR3 amino acids: CASSSRTGGAEKLFF. CDR3 bases: TGTGCCAGCAGTTCCCGGACAGGGGGCGCCGAAAAACTGTTTTTT.

The genes are TRBV9 and TRBJ2-1; TRBD2 matches 10 bases. J was trimmed by 9 bases and V by 3 bases; bases with no gene match: 9. Germline lookup yields CDR1 SGDLS and CDR2 YYNGEE. This CDR3 contains 15 residues. The CDR3 loop reads CASSDSSGSLSEQFF. The CDR3, as DNA: TGTGCCAGCAGCGATTCTAGCGGGAGTCTCTCTGAGCAGTTCTTC. Combining the CDR3 with reference TRBV9 and TRBJ2-1 gives the whole variable domain DSGVTQTPKHLITATGQRVTLRCSPRSGDLSVYWYQQSLDQGLQFLIQYYNGEERAKGNILERFSAQQFPDLHSELNLSSLELGDSALYFCASSDSSGSLSEQFFGPGTRLTVL.

This CDR3 reads CASSPMTGGGYGYTF. The CDR3 coding sequence is TGTGCCAGCAGTCCTATGACAGGGGGGGGCTATGGCTACACCTTC. The gene calls are TRBV7-6 and TRBJ1-2; 9 bases agree with TRBD1. The germline V gene encodes CDR1 SGHVS and CDR2 FNYEAQ. Trimming took 6 bases from V and 4 from J; bases not matched to a gene: 9. This CDR3 comprises 15 residues.

The J gene is TRBJ1-2, the V gene TRBV2; a possible D gene is TRBD1 (5 bases). Germline V gives CDR1 SNHLY, CDR2 FYNNEI. Trimming removed 6 bases from V and 4 bases from J, with 12 bases in between. This CDR3 has 13 amino acids. The CDR3 bases are TGTGCCAGCAGCTCGACCGACAGCTATGGCTACACCTTC. This translates into CASSSTDSYGYTF.

V is TRBV5-1 and J is TRBJ2-1, with D maybe TRBD2 (8 bases). The CDR3 is 17 amino acids. V gave up 7 bases and J gave up 6 bases, with 26 bases separating them. CDR1 and CDR2 from the germline V gene are SGHRS and YFSETQ. CDR3 nucleotide sequence: TGCGCCAGCGGCCCTGGACAGGAACTAGCGGAGTTCAATGAGCAGTTCTTC. This translates into CASGPGQELAEFNEQFF.

This chain links TRBV7-9 with TRBJ1-6; D is unclear. V dropped 0 bases and J dropped 8 bases, with 5 bases sitting between them. The CDR3 loop spans 13 amino acids. CDR1 is SEHNR and CDR2 is FQNEAQ in the germline V gene (reference sequence). CDR3 nucleotides: TGTGCCAGCAGCTTAGCGTTCGATTCACCCCTCCACTTT. Its translation is CASSLAFDSPLHF.

The chain is built from TRBV19 and TRBJ1-5; 10 bases are a match to TRBD1. The CDR3 totals 16 residues. V was clipped by 3 bases and J by 4 bases; unmatched bases: 6. Germline V gene data show CDR1 as LNHDA and CDR2 as SQIVND (reference sequence). In DNA form, the CDR3 reads TGTGCCAGTAGTATTTTAAGGGGACAGGGGAATCAGCCCCAGCATTTT. It translates to CASSILRGQGNQPQHF.

The CDR3 loop is CASSQNRVHEQYF. The CDR3 DNA reads TGCGCCAGCAGCCAAAACAGGGTCCACGAGCAGTACTTC. The chain combines TRBV4-3 with TRBJ2-7; D might be TRBD1 (6 bases). CDR3 length equals 13 residues. Germline lookup yields CDR1 LGHNA and CDR2 YSLEER. V lost 2 bases to trimming and J lost 5 bases, with 10 bases between them.

The chain recombines TRBV11-3 with TRBJ2-1; 8 nucleotides line up with TRBD2. From germline, CDR1 is SGHNT and CDR2 YENEEA. V dropped 6 bases and J dropped 5; count of bases not matched to a gene: 6. This CDR3 is built from 14 residues. CDR3 sequence (DNA): TGTGCCAGCAGTCGCGGGGGGCTAGACAATGAGCAGTTCTTC. Translating gives CASSRGGLDNEQFF.

CDR3 coding DNA: TGTGCCAGCAGTGAAGGGACGGGGGTTGGCTACACCTTC. This gives the protein CASSEGTGVGYTF. V usage is TRBV6-1 and J usage is TRBJ1-2, with D perhaps TRBD1 (5 bases). The V end lost 1 base, the J end lost 7 bases, and 10 bases lay between the germline ends. CDR1 MNHNS and CDR2 SASEGT come from the germline V gene. CDR3 length: 13 amino acids.

This chain connects TRBV19 to TRBJ2-1; TRBD1 is a possible D gene (7 bases). Trimming took off 7 bases at V and 4 bases at J, with 14 bases between the two ends. Germline assignment: CDR1 LNHDA and CDR2 SQIVND (reference sequence). The CDR3 runs 14 residues. The DNA for the CDR3 is TGTGCCAGTACGCGGGACAGCTATTACAATGAGCAGTTCTTC. It is translated as CASTRDSYYNEQFF.

The chain is built from TRBV5-4 and TRBJ2-5, with 10 bases matching TRBD1. This CDR3 has 17 residues. The junction had 11 bases not matched to a gene; V was cut back by 4 bases and J by 2 bases. Per germline, CDR1 SGHNT and CDR2 YYREEE (reference sequence). The CDR3 coding sequence is TGTGCCAGCAGCCCGGGACAGGGGACTGTCAAACAAGAGACCCAGTACTTC. It yields the protein CASSPGQGTVKQETQYF.